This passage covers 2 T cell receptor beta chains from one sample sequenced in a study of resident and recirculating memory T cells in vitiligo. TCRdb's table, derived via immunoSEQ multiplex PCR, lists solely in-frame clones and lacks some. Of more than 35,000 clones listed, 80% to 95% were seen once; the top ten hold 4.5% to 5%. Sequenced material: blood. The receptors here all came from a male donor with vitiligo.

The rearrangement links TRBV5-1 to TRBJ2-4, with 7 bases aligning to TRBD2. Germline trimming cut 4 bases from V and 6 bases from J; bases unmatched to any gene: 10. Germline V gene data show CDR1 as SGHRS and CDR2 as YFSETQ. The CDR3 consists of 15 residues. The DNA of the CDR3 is TGCGCCAGCAGCCCCCCGGGGAGGGGTGTAAACATTCAGTACTTC. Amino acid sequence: CASSPPGRGVNIQYF.

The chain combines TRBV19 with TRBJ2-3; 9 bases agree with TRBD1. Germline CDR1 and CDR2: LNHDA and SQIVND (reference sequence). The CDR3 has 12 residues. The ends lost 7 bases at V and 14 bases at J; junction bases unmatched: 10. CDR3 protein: CASTAPGQGAYF. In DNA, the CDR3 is TGTGCCAGTACCGCCCCGGGACAGGGTGCGTATTTT.